Listed here is a single TCR beta chain. The source of the sample is a study of blood T cell repertoires in COVID-19. Study-level background: Samples taken during acute and convalescent COVID-19 were collected in the United States, Italy and Spain.

V trimming: 3 bases; J trimming: 2 bases; junction bases outside the gene matches: 5. Looked up from germline, CDR1 is LNHDA and CDR2 is SQIVND (reference sequence). CDR3 length equals 16 residues. Sequencing was performed with immunoSEQ multiplex PCR; in TCRdb, only in-frame clones are kept and a portion is missing. Here the sample spans about 83,000 clones, 87% being singletons. The gene calls are TRBV19 and TRBJ2-3; 10 nucleotides line up with TRBD2. This receptor was identified in a woman between 45 and 65 years old with active or convalescent COVID-19. The sample comprised peripheral blood. The CDR3 loop reads CASSIGSGGATDTQYF. In nucleotides, the CDR3 is TGTGCCAGTAGTATTGGGAGCGGGGGGGCCACAGATACGCAGTATTTT.